This entry lists 24 T cell receptor beta chains sequenced from one sample in a study of T-cell reconstitution after alpha-beta-depleted transplantation in children. A TCRbeta library incorporating unique molecular identifiers was prepared. TCRdb reanalysed the PCR reads using MiXCR and keeps one entry per CDR3 protein. Of about 580,000 distinct CDR3 sequences in the sample, 20% to 25% were seen once. Here the sequenced sample was PBMCs, mostly from graft donor cells, taken 360 days after TCRalphabeta/CD19-depleted stem cell transplant. The receptor set was obtained from a boy less than two years old who had a stem cell transplant for acute myeloid leukemia, so the T cells may come from the graft donor.

V and J are TRBV12-3 or TRBV12-4 and TRBJ2-6, with D tentatively TRBD1 or TRBD2 (5 bases each). With 10 bases removed from V and 2 bases from J, the gap between germline ends came to 27 bases. The CDR3 spans 19 residues. CDR3 residues: CATSVFALNGGTGANVLTF. The DNA of the CDR3 is TGTGCCACCTCAGTTTTTGCCCTAAATGGGGGAACTGGGGCCAACGTCCTGACTTTC.

This clonotype was observed at least ten times. CDR3 nucleotide sequence: TGCAGTGCTAGAGCGTACCGCGAGAGCTCCTACAATGAGCAGTTCTTC. Translating it yields CSARAYRESSYNEQFF. The V call is TRBV20-1, the J call TRBJ2-1; D is unclear. CDR1 DFQATT and CDR2 SNEGSKA come from the germline V gene (reference sequence). V lost 1 base and J lost 0, with 13 bases in between. The CDR3 length is 16 residues.

This chain uses TRBV28 with TRBJ2-7; the D call may be TRBD1 or TRBD2 (5 bases each). This CDR3 spans 16 amino acids. The V and J ends lost 4 bases and 0 bases respectively, with 16 bases between them. Germline CDR1 reads MDHEN; CDR2 reads SYDVKM. The CDR3 here is CASSSPGTALSYEQYV. For the CDR3, the DNA is TGTGCCAGCAGTTCCCCCGGGACGGCCCTCTCCTACGAGCAGTACGTC.

This clonotype has only a few counts. A much larger clone is a single base away; this may be a read error. The J gene is TRBJ2-7, the V gene TRBV12-3 or TRBV12-4; TRBD1 agrees at 11 bases. The CDR3 is 14 residues long. V lost 4 bases and J lost 3; bases outside the gene matches: 2. The chain's CDR3 is CASSSGTGGYEQYV. CDR3 bases: TGTGCCAGCAGTTCCGGGACAGGGGGCTACGAGCAGTACGTC.

This clonotype was counted ten times or more. CDR3 region: CSVGKSSYNEQFF. The CDR3 DNA follows: TGCAGCGTTGGCAAGAGCTCCTACAATGAGCAGTTCTTC. This chain connects TRBV29-1 to TRBJ2-1, with no clear D. CDR1 is SQVTM, CDR2 ANQGSEA, per germline. This CDR3 comprises 13 residues. With 4 bases removed from V and 0 bases from J, the gap between germline ends came to 7 bases.

V gene TRBV9 combines with J gene TRBJ2-1, with a possible D match to TRBD1 (6 bases). Germline lookup yields CDR1 SGDLS and CDR2 YYNGEE. This CDR3 is built from 13 residues. V dropped 6 bases and J dropped 6 bases, with 13 bases sitting between them. CDR3 DNA: TGTGCCAGCACGGATAGAGGGGGCAATGAGCAGTTCTTC. This gives the protein CASTDRGGNEQFF.

This clonotype was detected ten times or more. V and J are TRBV20-1 and TRBJ1-1; D unresolved. The CDR3 spans 11 residues. V lost 6 bases and J 0 bases, leaving 5 bases between the germline ends. Germline values: CDR1 DFQATT, CDR2 SNEGSKA (reference sequence). DNA for the CDR3: TGCAGTGCCCAGATGAACACTGAAGCTTTCTTT. It translates to CSAQMNTEAFF.

This clonotype was observed at least ten times. The chain combines TRBV12-3 or TRBV12-4 with TRBJ2-3, with 7 bases aligning to TRBD1. CDR3 length: 14 amino acids. V lost 6 bases to trimming and J lost 3 bases; unmatched junction nucleotides: 6. CDR3 in amino acids: CASRRQGMTDTQYF. The CDR3 nucleotides read TGTGCCAGCAGGCGACAGGGAATGACAGATACGCAGTATTTT.

This clonotype was found once. V and J are TRBV6-1 and TRBJ2-3; TRBD1 might be the D (6 bases). V lost 7 bases and J 6 bases, leaving 17 bases between the germline ends. CDR3 size: 14 residues. Germline CDR1 reads MNHNS; CDR2 reads SASEGT. The CDR3 spells CASTPTGQHDTQYF. CDR3 nucleotides: TGTGCCAGCACCCCTACCGGACAGCACGATACGCAGTATTTT.

This clonotype was counted many times. The chain is built from TRBV12-3 or TRBV12-4 and TRBJ1-3; tentative D call: TRBD1 (6 bases). The V end was cut by 4 bases, the J end by 4 bases, with 11 bases between. The CDR3 totals 14 residues. The chain's CDR3 is CASSWGGRGNTIYF. CDR3 DNA sequence: TGTGCCAGCAGTTGGGGGGGGCGAGGAAACACCATATATTTT.

A few counts support this clonotype. The chain recombines TRBV20-1 with TRBJ2-1, with 13 bases fitting TRBD2. Germline V gene data show CDR1 as DFQATT and CDR2 as SNEGSKA (reference sequence). There are 16 residues in the CDR3. V trimming: 5 bases; J trimming: 4 bases; junction bases outside the gene matches: 8. The CDR3 region has the DNA TGCAGTGCTCTTCGACTAGCGGGGGGCCCTTACAATGAGCAGTTCTTC. The encoded protein is CSALRLAGGPYNEQFF.

V gene TRBV7-2 combines with J gene TRBJ2-7; 12 nucleotides line up with TRBD2. With 3 bases clipped from V and 1 base from J, the junction kept 1 base outside the gene matches. CDR3 length equals 15 residues. Germline V gene sequence: CDR1 SGHTA, CDR2 FQGNSA. CDR3 sequence: CASSFGTSGSYEQYF. The CDR3 coding sequence is TGTGCCAGCAGCTTTGGGACTAGCGGGTCCTACGAGCAGTACTTC.

There are many counts of this clonotype. V and J are TRBV20-1 and TRBJ1-2; TRBD1 aligns across 8 bases. Germline CDR1 reads DFQATT; CDR2 reads SNEGSKA (reference sequence). The CDR3 has 11 amino acids. The trim removed 5 bases at V and 8 bases at J, leaving 4 bases unmatched. The CDR3 protein is CSALRGLGYTF. CDR3 coding DNA: TGCAGTGCTCTCAGGGGGCTCGGCTACACCTTC.

This chain uses TRBV20-1 with TRBJ2-1; 7 nucleotides agree with TRBD1. There are 15 residues in the CDR3. The junction had 11 bases not matched to a gene; V was cut back by 0 bases and J by 9 bases. Germline values: CDR1 DFQATT, CDR2 SNEGSKA (reference sequence). This CDR3 reads CSARDLRQGFIEQFF. The CDR3 region has the DNA TGCAGTGCTAGAGATCTGAGACAGGGCTTTATTGAGCAGTTCTTC.

At least ten counts were recorded for this clonotype. The chain recombines TRBV29-1 with TRBJ2-3; 8 bases are a match to TRBD2. CDR3 length: 14 residues. V shed 4 bases and J 1 base; nucleotides not matched to a gene: 4. The V gene's germline CDR1 is SQVTM and CDR2 ANQGSEA. CDR3 in amino acids: CSVAGLVGTDTQYF. CDR3 DNA: TGCAGCGTTGCGGGACTAGTGGGCACAGATACGCAGTATTTT.

This clonotype was seen many times. V usage is TRBV20-1 and J usage is TRBJ2-3; tentative D call: TRBD1 (5 bases). The CDR3 consists of 14 residues. V was clipped by 0 bases and J by 1 base, with 8 bases between them. Germline V CDR1 and CDR2: DFQATT, SNEGSKA (reference sequence). The CDR3 DNA reads TGCAGTGCTAGAGAGTTCAGGGGCACAGATACGCAGTATTTT. This gives the protein CSAREFRGTDTQYF.

There are many counts of this clonotype. The chain employs TRBV27 and TRBJ1-5; unclear D gene. Germline CDR1 is MNHEY and CDR2 is SMNVEV (reference sequence). Trimming removed 5 bases at V and 0 bases at J, with 17 bases between. The CDR3 is made up of 17 amino acids. CDR3 sequence reads: CASSQRLGSPSNQPQHF. CDR3 bases: TGTGCCAGCAGTCAGCGACTTGGGTCACCTAGCAATCAGCCCCAGCATTTT.

V gene TRBV4-1 combines with J gene TRBJ2-3, with 8 bases that match TRBD2. V was pared by 1 base and J by 0 bases, with 15 bases of the junction left unmatched. Germline loops: CDR1 MGHRA, CDR2 YSYEKL. The CDR3 is made up of 20 amino acids. The CDR3 region is CASSQVPSGLGTPSTDTQYF. The CDR3 nucleotides are TGCGCCAGCAGCCAAGTCCCTAGCGGGCTGGGTACCCCTAGCACAGATACGCAGTATTTT.

This clonotype appeared a few times. This sequence joins TRBV20-1 and TRBJ1-2, with unresolved D. The CDR3 consists of 11 residues. The germline V and J ends were trimmed by 3 bases and 4 bases, with 6 bases remaining between them. Looked up from germline, CDR1 is DFQATT and CDR2 is SNEGSKA (reference sequence). CDR3 protein: CSASGPYGYTF. The CDR3 bases are TGCAGTGCTAGCGGCCCCTATGGCTACACCTTC.

The sample holds a few counts of this clonotype. The chain has TRBV6-5 and TRBJ1-2; D not certain. The CDR3 contains 14 residues. Looked up from germline, CDR1 is MNHEY and CDR2 is SVGAGI. The germline V and J ends were trimmed by 2 bases and 6 bases, with 13 bases remaining between them. This chain's CDR3 is CASSYLSDINGYTF. The DNA for the CDR3 is TGTGCCAGCAGTTACCTATCGGATATTAATGGCTACACCTTC.

This clonotype was observed many times. This sequence joins TRBV24-1 and TRBJ2-1; a weak D match, TRBD1 (5 bases). Between the trimmed V and J ends, which lost 5 bases and 3 bases, there was a span of 13 bases. Looked up from germline, CDR1 is KGHDR and CDR2 is SFDVKD. The CDR3 is made up of 15 amino acids. The CDR3: CATSVGTGVYNEQFF. The CDR3 coding sequence is TGTGCCACCAGTGTGGGTACAGGAGTCTACAATGAGCAGTTCTTC.

The chain is built from TRBV5-1 and TRBJ1-2; D might be TRBD1 (5 bases). The V end was cut by 0 bases, the J end by 8 bases, with 14 bases between. Germline loops: CDR1 SGHRS, CDR2 YFSETQ. The CDR3 loop spans 14 amino acids. CDR3 sequence: CASSLGGDQGGYTF. Written as DNA, the CDR3 is TGCGCCAGCAGCTTGGGAGGGGACCAGGGCGGCTACACCTTC.

This clonotype was counted between two and nine times. CDR3 in DNA: TGCAGTGCTAGAGGTATTGACAGTGCGAACACCGGGGAGCTGTTTTTT. Its protein product is CSARGIDSANTGELFF. The chain is built from TRBV20-1 and TRBJ2-2, with a weak D call TRBD1 (5 bases). V dropped 1 base and J dropped 0 bases, with 12 bases sitting between them. The CDR3 length is 16 residues. Germline CDR1 and CDR2: DFQATT and SNEGSKA (reference sequence).

This clonotype was counted many times. CDR3 sequence (DNA): TGTGCCAGCCAGACTACCCAAGAGACCCAGTACTTC. Translation gives CASQTTQETQYF. J is TRBJ2-5 and V is TRBV6-6, with D perhaps TRBD2 (5 bases). CDR1 and CDR2 from the germline V gene are MNHNY and SVGAGI (reference sequence). With 8 bases removed from V and 1 base from J, the gap between germline ends came to 8 bases. The CDR3 has 12 amino acids.